This is a list of T cell receptor beta chains from one sample in a study of T cell responses to AZD1222 COVID-19 vaccine. Clones were sequenced by immunoSEQ multiplex PCR, and TCRdb holds only the in-frame ones, with some missing. The sample contains 130,000 to 150,000 clones, around 92% of which appear only once. The sequencing used peripheral blood, collected after recovery from COVID-19. The receptors originated from an adult who had recovered from COVID-19. CDR3s include the opening cysteine and the closing phenylalanine or tryptophan. A D gene is named only where the DNA matches it firmly. Clone sizes are given selectively: once, few, many, or a class where the clone is expanded.

v_gene,d_gene,abundance,j_gene,CDR3nt,CDR3aa
TRBV3-1/TRBV3-2,.,.,TRBJ1-1,TGTGCCAGCAGCCCCCCCAGCCCCGGGAGCACTGAAGCTTTCTTT,CASSPPSPGSTEAFF
TRBV30,.,.,TRBJ1-2,TGTGCCTGGAGTGTACGGGGGGGTAACTATGGCTACACCTTC,CAWSVRGGNYGYTF
TRBV28,TRBD1,once,TRBJ1-1,TGTGCCAGCAGTTCCGAGATGTACAGGGGGAACACTGAAGCTTTCTTT,CASSSEMYRGNTEAFF
TRBV1,.,few,TRBJ2-3,TGCACCAGCAGCCAAGATTCGTGTACTAGCGAACCAGATACGCAGTATTTT,CTSSQDSCTSEPDTQYF
TRBV19,.,.,TRBJ2-7,TGTGCCAGTAGTATAGAGATACAGTCTTACGAGCAGTACTTC,CASSIEIQSYEQYF
TRBV4-2,.,.,TRBJ1-1,TGTGCCAGCAGCCACCCGACAGAAGAGAACACTGAAGCTTTCTTT,CASSHPTEENTEAFF
TRBV7-8,TRBD1,.,TRBJ1-2,TGTGCCAGCAGCCCCAAGGACAGGGGCCCCTATGGCTACACCTTC,CASSPKDRGPYGYTF
TRBV27,TRBD1,few,TRBJ1-5,TGTGCCAGCAGCTCCGGACAGGGTGAACAGCCCCAGCATTTT,CASSSGQGEQPQHF
TRBV7-3,TRBD2,.,TRBJ2-7,TGTGCCAGCAGCTTACGAGCGGGAGGGCAGTACGAGCAGTACTTC,CASSLRAGGQYEQYF
TRBV3-1/TRBV3-2,.,.,TRBJ2-2,TGTGCCAGCAGCCCCCGGGCCGGGGAGCTGTTTTTT,CASSPRAGELFF
TRBV28,.,.,TRBJ2-2,TGTGCCAGCAGCAAATACGACACTAACACCGGGGAGCTGTTTTTT,CASSKYDTNTGELFF
TRBV27,.,.,TRBJ1-6,TGTGCCAGCAGTCCAATCATGGACACTAATTCACCCCTCCACTTT,CASSPIMDTNSPLHF
TRBV19,TRBD1,.,TRBJ2-7,TGTGCCAGTAACGAAAAACAGGGGGCGAGCGAGCAGTACTTC,CASNEKQGASEQYF
TRBV5-1,TRBD1,.,TRBJ2-5,TGCGCCAGCAATCCCCGGGGACAGATTCAAGAGACCCAGTACTTC,CASNPRGQIQETQYF
TRBV24-1,.,.,TRBJ1-1,TGTGCCACCAGTGATGGGAGGAACACTGAAGCTTTCTTT,CATSDGRNTEAFF
TRBV19,.,.,TRBJ2-3,TGTGCCAGTAGTATGGGTCCTAGCACAGATACGCAGTATTTT,CASSMGPSTDTQYF
TRBV28,.,.,TRBJ2-7,TGTGCCAGCACTAGAGAGGGTTTTGAGTACGAGCAGTACTTC,CASTREGFEYEQYF
TRBV7-6,TRBD2,once,TRBJ2-1,TGTGCCAGCAGCCCAATGTGGGGCGGGAGTGGGTCCTACAATGAGCAGTTCTTC,CASSPMWGGSGSYNEQFF
TRBV28,.,.,TRBJ1-5,TGTGCCAGCAGAGACAGCAGGGGTTATCAGCCCCAGCATTTT,CASRDSRGYQPQHF
TRBV18,TRBD1,.,TRBJ1-2,TGTGCCAGCTCACCGCTTTCGACAGGGGGTGACTATGGCTACACCTTC,CASSPLSTGGDYGYTF
TRBV27,.,.,TRBJ2-7,TGTGCCAGCAGTTTATCGCCGGGACGGTTGAACTACGAGCAGTACTTC,CASSLSPGRLNYEQYF
TRBV18,.,once,TRBJ2-2,TGTGCCAGCTCACCTACCGAGGGGCTAGCCGGAGGCACCGGGGAGCTGTTTTTT,CASSPTEGLAGGTGELFF
TRBV5-4,TRBD2,.,TRBJ2-1,TGTGCCAGCAGCCCCCCGAAGCGCGGGAGGGCAGGGAATGAGCAGTTCTTC,CASSPPKRGRAGNEQFF
TRBV29-1,.,.,TRBJ1-5,TGCAGCGCCGGACAGAAGAATCAGCCCCAGCATTTT,CSAGQKNQPQHF
TRBV19,TRBD1,.,TRBJ1-5,TGTGCCAGTAGTGCCGGACAGGGAGGGTCCGAATCCTGGCAGCCCCAGCATTTT,CASSAGQGGSESWQPQHF
TRBV7-2,.,.,TRBJ2-3,TGTGCCAGCAGCTTATTGGCGGGCTCAGGCACAGATACGCAGTATTTT,CASSLLAGSGTDTQYF
TRBV19,.,.,TRBJ2-7,TGTGCCAGTAGTATAAGGGGCCAGAAAACCTACGAGCAGTACTTC,CASSIRGQKTYEQYF
TRBV3-1/TRBV3-2,.,.,TRBJ2-7,TGTGCCAGCAGCCAAAGAACACCTTCCTACGAGCAGTACTTC,CASSQRTPSYEQYF
TRBV30,.,.,TRBJ1-1,TGTGCCTGGAAAGAATTTGGGGGAGGAAACACTGAAGCTTTCTTT,CAWKEFGGGNTEAFF
TRBV11-2,TRBD1,.,TRBJ1-4,TGTGCCAGCAGCTCGCACCGGGACAGACATAATGAAAAACTGTTTTTT,CASSSHRDRHNEKLFF
TRBV12-3/TRBV12-4,.,.,TRBJ2-2,TGTGCCAGCAGTTTTATTGGGAGGGGGGAGCTGTTTTTT,CASSFIGRGELFF
TRBV7-3,TRBD2,.,TRBJ2-3,TGTGCCAGCAGCTTAGGGGGGGCAGATACGCAGTATTTT,CASSLGGADTQYF
TRBV7-3,TRBD2,.,TRBJ2-1,TGTGCCAGCAGCCCAGGAGCTCTAGCGGGAGGGCCGAACAATGAGCAGTTCTTC,CASSPGALAGGPNNEQFF
TRBV6-6,.,.,TRBJ2-7,TGTGCCAGCAGTCAGGACGACTACGAGCAGTACTTC,CASSQDDYEQYF
TRBV9,TRBD1,.,TRBJ1-2,TGTGCCAGCAGCGACAGGGGCGATGGCTACACCTTC,CASSDRGDGYTF
TRBV9,.,.,TRBJ2-7,TGTGCCAGCAGCGGGCGGGGCAGAGTCTTGGAGGAGCAGTACTTC,CASSGRGRVLEEQYF
TRBV6-4,TRBD1,.,TRBJ2-3,TGTGCCAGCAGTGCAGGGACAGGGGACACAGATACGCAGTATTTT,CASSAGTGDTDTQYF
TRBV12-3/TRBV12-4,.,.,TRBJ1-1,TGTGCCAGCAGCTCTAGGAGGGACGGTGAAGCTTTCTTT,CASSSRRDGEAFF
TRBV18,.,.,TRBJ1-1,TGTGCCAGCTCTCGGGATGCGGACACTGAAGCTTTCTTT,CASSRDADTEAFF
TRBV6-4,.,.,TRBJ2-4,TGTGCCAGCAGTGTAACAGGGGAGGAAAACATTCAGTACTTC,CASSVTGEENIQYF
TRBV7-9,.,.,TRBJ2-1,TGTGCCAGCAGCTTTTTTCCAGGGAAGAATGAGCAGTTCTTC,CASSFFPGKNEQFF
TRBV21-1,.,.,TRBJ2-7,TGTGCCACCTCAGATAGACACAGTTACGAGCAGTACTTC,CATSDRHSYEQYF
TRBV6-1,TRBD1,once,TRBJ1-1,TGTGCCAGCAGTGAGAAACCGACAGGGAGCGGCACTGAAGCTTTCTTT,CASSEKPTGSGTEAFF
TRBV18,TRBD1,.,TRBJ2-7,TGTGCCAGCTCACCATCCATGGACAGGGGATTCTACGAGCAGTACTTC,CASSPSMDRGFYEQYF
TRBV9,.,.,TRBJ1-2,TGTGCCAGCGGTACGCCCAACTATGGCTACACCTTC,CASGTPNYGYTF
TRBV28,.,once,TRBJ2-3,TGTGCCAGCAGTATGTTCCGGGACTTCACAGATACGCAGTATTTT,CASSMFRDFTDTQYF
TRBV6-5,TRBD2,.,TRBJ2-1,TGTGCCAGCAGTACCGGGGGGACTCTGTACAATGAGCAGTTCTTC,CASSTGGTLYNEQFF
TRBV10-3,.,.,TRBJ2-7,TGTGCCATCAGTGAGTCGACAGGCTCCTACGAGCAGTACTTC,CAISESTGSYEQYF
TRBV6-2/TRBV6-3,.,.,TRBJ1-4,TGTGCCAGCAGTTACGGGCGAGGTAGTGCAACTAATGAAAAACTGTTTTTT,CASSYGRGSATNEKLFF
TRBV28,.,.,TRBJ2-1,TGTGCCAGCAGTTTAGTAGGGATTCCCTACAATGAGCAGTTCTTC,CASSLVGIPYNEQFF
TRBV19,.,.,TRBJ2-2,TGTGCCAGTAATTTAAGGGGCACCGGGGAGCTGTTTTTT,CASNLRGTGELFF